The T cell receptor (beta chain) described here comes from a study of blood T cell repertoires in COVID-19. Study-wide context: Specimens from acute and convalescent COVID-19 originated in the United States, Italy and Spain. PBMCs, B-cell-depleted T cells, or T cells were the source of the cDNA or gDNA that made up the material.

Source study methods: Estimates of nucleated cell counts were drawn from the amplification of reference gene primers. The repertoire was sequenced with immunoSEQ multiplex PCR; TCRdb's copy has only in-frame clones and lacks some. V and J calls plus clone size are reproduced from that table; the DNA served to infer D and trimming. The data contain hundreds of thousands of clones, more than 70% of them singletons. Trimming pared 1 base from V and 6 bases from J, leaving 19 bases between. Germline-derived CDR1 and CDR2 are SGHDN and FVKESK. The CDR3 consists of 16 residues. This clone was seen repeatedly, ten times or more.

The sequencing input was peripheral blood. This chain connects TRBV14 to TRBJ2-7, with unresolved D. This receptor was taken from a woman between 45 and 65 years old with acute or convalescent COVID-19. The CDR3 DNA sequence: TGTGCCAGCAGCCAAGTTAATGGAGAGCTTAACTGCGAGCAGTACTTC. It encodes CASSQVNGELNCEQYF.